This T cell receptor (beta chain) was identified in a study of blood T cell repertoires in COVID-19. Across the study: Some COVID-19 samples were acute and others convalescent; all came from the United States, Italy and Spain. From T cells, B-cell-depleted T cells, or PBMCs came the material, which was cDNA or gDNA.

As handled by the study authors: Nucleated cell counts were estimated from reference gene primer amplification. Generated by immunoSEQ multiplex PCR, the TCRdb table keeps only in-frame clones and is missing some. V, J and clone size are taken as reported in that table, and D and trimming were inferred from the DNA itself. The top ten hold 7.6% of the sample, which has about 120,000 clones, about 70% seen once. Germline-derived CDR1 and CDR2 are LNHNV and YYDKDF (reference sequence). This CDR3 is built from 13 residues. V gave up 1 base and J gave up 3 bases, with 7 bases separating them. Source material: peripheral blood. The chain uses TRBV15 and TRBJ2-7, with D tentatively TRBD1 (5 bases). This receptor was obtained from a woman aged 55 to 70 with acute or convalescent COVID-19. The CDR3 bases are TGTGCCACCAGCAGAGGCAGGGACTACGAGCAGTACTTC. Translation: CATSRGRDYEQYF. The whole variable domain, filled in from reference TRBV15 and TRBJ2-7, reads DAMVIQNPRYQVTQFGKPVTLSCSQTLNHNVMYWYQQKSSQAPKLLFHYYDKDFNNEADTPDNFQSRRPNTSFCFLDIRSPGLGDTAMYLCATSRGRDYEQYFGPGTRLTVT.